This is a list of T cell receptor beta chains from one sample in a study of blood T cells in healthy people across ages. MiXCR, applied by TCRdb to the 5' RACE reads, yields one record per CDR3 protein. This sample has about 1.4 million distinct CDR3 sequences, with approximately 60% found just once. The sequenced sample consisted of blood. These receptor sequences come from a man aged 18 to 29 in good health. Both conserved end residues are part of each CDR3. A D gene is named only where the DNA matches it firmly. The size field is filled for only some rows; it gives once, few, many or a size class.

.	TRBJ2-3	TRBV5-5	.	CASRFGGEDTQYF	TGTGCCAGCAGATTCGGCGGGGAAGATACGCAGTATTTT
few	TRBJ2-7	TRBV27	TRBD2	CASSFAGGFTYEQYF	TGTGCCAGCAGTTTTGCGGGAGGGTTCACCTACGAGCAGTACTTC
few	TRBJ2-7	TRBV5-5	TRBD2	CASSLVSGAYEQYF	TGTGCCAGCAGCTTGGTTAGCGGGGCCTACGAGCAGTACTTC
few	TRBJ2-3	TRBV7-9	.	CASSWITDTQYF	TGTGCCAGCAGCTGGATCACAGATACGCAGTATTTT
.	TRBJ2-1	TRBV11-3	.	CASSWGLVTYNEQFF	TGTGCCAGCAGCTGGGGACTTGTAACCTACAATGAGCAGTTCTTC
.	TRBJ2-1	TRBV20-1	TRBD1	CSARDRVDREQFF	TGTAGTGCAAGGGACAGGGTAGACCGTGAGCAGTTCTTC
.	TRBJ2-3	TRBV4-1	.	CASSRPQGETTDTQYF	TGCGCCAGCAGCCGCCCACAGGGCGAAACCACAGATACGCAGTATTTT
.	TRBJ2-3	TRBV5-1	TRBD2	CASFETSIDTQYF	TGCGCCAGCTTTGAGACTAGCATCGATACGCAGTATTTT
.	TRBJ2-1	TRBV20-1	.	CSTSSNEQFF	TGCAGTACTAGCAGCAATGAGCAGTTCTTC
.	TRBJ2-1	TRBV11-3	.	CASSRGDSKFF	TGTGCCAGCAGCCGCGGCGATTCCAAGTTCTTC
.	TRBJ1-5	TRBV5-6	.	CASSLYFIGPYNQPQHF	TGTGCCAGCAGCTTGTACTTTATAGGACCGTACAATCAGCCCCAGCATTTT
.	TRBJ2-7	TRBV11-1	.	CASREGHGELRDEQYF	TGTGCCAGCAGGGAAGGACACGGGGAGCTTCGGGACGAGCAGTACTTC
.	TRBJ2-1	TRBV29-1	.	CSVEGVGGPGPEQFF	TGCAGCGTTGAAGGGGTAGGGGGGCCGGGTCCTGAGCAGTTCTTC
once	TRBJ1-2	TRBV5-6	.	CASSVERSGSSYTF	TGTGCCAGCAGCGTGGAAAGGTCAGGGTCAAGCTACACCTTC
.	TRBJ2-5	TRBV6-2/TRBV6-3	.	CARSYRGRGQETQYF	TGTGCTCGCAGCTATAGGGGAAGGGGCCAAGAGACCCAGTACTTC
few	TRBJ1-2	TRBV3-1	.	CASSQDATGVWRYTF	TGTGCCAGCAGCCAAGACGCTACGGGGGTCTGGCGCTACACCTTC
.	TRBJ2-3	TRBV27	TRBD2	CASSLSTSGSTDTQYF	TGTGCCAGCAGTTTATCGACTAGCGGGAGCACAGATACGCAGTATTTT
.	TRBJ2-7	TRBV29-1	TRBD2	CSVGVGGRVYEQYF	TGCAGCGTTGGTGTCGGCGGGAGGGTTTACGAGCAGTACTTC
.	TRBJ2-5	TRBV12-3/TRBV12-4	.	CASSLGGVEETQYF	TGTGCCAGCAGTTTAGGAGGGGTTGAGGAGACCCAGTACTTC
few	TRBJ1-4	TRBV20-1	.	CSAMVRATNEKLFF	TGCAGTGCTATGGTCAGGGCAACTAATGAAAAACTGTTTTTT
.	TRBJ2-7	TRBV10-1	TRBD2	CASSPSGRAKDEQYF	TGCGCCAGCAGTCCTAGCGGGAGGGCCAAGGACGAGCAGTACTTC
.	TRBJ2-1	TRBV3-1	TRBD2	CASSRRGGNEQFF	TGTGCCAGCAGCCGGCGCGGGGGTAATGAGCAGTTCTTC
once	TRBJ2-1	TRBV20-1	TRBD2	CSGQFQRERLGNEQFF	TGCAGTGGGCAGTTCCAGCGGGAGAGGTTAGGCAATGAGCAGTTCTTC
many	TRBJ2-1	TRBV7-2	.	CASSRDRYSYNEQFF	TGTGCCAGCAGCCGGGACCGATACTCCTACAATGAGCAGTTCTTC
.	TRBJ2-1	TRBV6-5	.	CASGRDIASEEQFF	TGTGCCAGCGGGAGGGACATCGCTTCAGAGGAGCAGTTCTTC
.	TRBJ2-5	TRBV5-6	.	CASSLDRAPGGETQYF	TGTGCCAGCAGCTTGGACAGGGCCCCTGGAGGAGAGACCCAGTACTTC